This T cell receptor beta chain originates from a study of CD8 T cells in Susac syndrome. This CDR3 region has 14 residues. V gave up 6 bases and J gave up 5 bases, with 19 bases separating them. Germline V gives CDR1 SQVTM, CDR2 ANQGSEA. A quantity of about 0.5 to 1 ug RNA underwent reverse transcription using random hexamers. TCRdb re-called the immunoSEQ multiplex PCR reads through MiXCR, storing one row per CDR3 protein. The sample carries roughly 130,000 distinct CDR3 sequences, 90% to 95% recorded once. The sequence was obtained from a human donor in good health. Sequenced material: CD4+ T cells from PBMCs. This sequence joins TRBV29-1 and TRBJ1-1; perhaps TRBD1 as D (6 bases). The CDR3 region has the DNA TGCAGCGTCAATACAGGGCGGGTCAGTACTGAAGCTTTCTTT. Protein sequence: CSVNTGRVSTEAFF.